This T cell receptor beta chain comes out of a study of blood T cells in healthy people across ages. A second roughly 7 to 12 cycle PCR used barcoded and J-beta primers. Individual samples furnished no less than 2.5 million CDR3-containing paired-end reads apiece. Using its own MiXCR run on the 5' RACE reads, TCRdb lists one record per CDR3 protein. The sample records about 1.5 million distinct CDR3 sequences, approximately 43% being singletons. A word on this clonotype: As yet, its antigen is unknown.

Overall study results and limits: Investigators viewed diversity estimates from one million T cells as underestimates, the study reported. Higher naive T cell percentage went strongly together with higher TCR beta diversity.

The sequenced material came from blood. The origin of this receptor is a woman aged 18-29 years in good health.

Here the CDR3 DNA reads TGCAGTGCTAGAGATCTATACGCATCGGGGGCCAACGTCCTGACTTTC. It is translated as CSARDLYASGANVLTF. The rearrangement uses TRBV20-1 and TRBJ2-6; D is ambiguous. Trimming took off 0 bases at V and 4 bases at J, with 13 bases between the two ends. The CDR3 covers 16 residues. CDR1 and CDR2 (germline): DFQATT, SNEGSKA (reference sequence).